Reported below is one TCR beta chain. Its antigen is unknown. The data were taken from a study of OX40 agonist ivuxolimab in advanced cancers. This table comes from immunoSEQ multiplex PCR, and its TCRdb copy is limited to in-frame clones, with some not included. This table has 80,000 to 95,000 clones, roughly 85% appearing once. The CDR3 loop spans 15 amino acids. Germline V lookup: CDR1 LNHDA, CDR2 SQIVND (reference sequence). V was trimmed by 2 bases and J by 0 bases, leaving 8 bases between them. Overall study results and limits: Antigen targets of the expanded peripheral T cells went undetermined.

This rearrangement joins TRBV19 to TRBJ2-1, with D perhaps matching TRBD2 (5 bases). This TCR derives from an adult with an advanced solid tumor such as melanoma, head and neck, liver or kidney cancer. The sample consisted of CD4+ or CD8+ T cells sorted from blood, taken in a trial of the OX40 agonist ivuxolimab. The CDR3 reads CASSITGSSYNEQFF. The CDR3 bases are TGTGCCAGTAGTATAACGGGGAGCTCCTACAATGAGCAGTTCTTC.